The clone carrying this TCR beta chain came up a few times. It was uncontrolled infection, other autoimmune disease, pregnancy or lactation that excluded patients. The PBMCs were taken from 10 ml of fresh peripheral blood. V lost 6 bases and J 5 bases, leaving 10 bases between the germline ends. The CDR3 is made up of 13 amino acids. Researchers took RNA transcripts and amplified the TCR beta CDR3 regions from them. Primed by the HTBI set, a first-round RT-PCR was run on the TCR CDR3. MiXCR was run by TCRdb on the multiplex PCR reads, yielding one entry per CDR3 protein. The sample contains 370,000 or so distinct CDR3 sequences, roughly 25% of which appear only once. The data derive from a study of T cells in Graves' hyperthyroidism and ophthalmopathy. Overall study: Initial diagnosis, before any treatment, was when peripheral blood was collected.

The chain is built from TRBV12-3 or TRBV12-4 and TRBJ2-2, with no clear D. Input material: blood. The sequence was collected from a man aged 45 to 65 with Graves' hyperthyroidism. CDR3 nucleotide sequence: TGTGCCAGCAGCTTCAGCGTTACCGGGGAGCTGTTTTTT. It specifies CASSFSVTGELFF.